Listed here are 28 T cell receptor beta chains from one sample, sequenced in a study of blood T cell repertoires in COVID-19. Assay: immunoSEQ multiplex PCR; the TCRdb copy retains only in-frame clones and omits some. The table includes around 40,000 clones, 75% to 95% detected once. Sequences were obtained from peripheral blood. These receptors originate from a woman at least 80 years old with acute or convalescent COVID-19.

The rearrangement joins TRBV3-1 (or the pseudogene TRBV3-2) to TRBJ1-1, with a weak D call TRBD1 (6 bases). CDR1 is LGHDT and CDR2 is YNNKEL in the germline V gene (reference sequence). The CDR3 is 14 amino acids. Trimming pared 5 bases from V and 0 bases from J, leaving 10 bases between. The DNA of the CDR3 is TGTGCCAGCAGCAGGGGGACCCTGAACACTGAAGCTTTCTTT. It yields the protein CASSRGTLNTEAFF.

The rearrangement joins TRBV18 to TRBJ2-2; weak D call: TRBD1 (6 bases). Germline V lookup: CDR1 KGHSH, CDR2 LQKENI. The CDR3 sequence is 16 residues long. V was shortened by 0 bases and J by 3 bases, with 11 bases between the two germline ends. This CDR3 reads CASSPPNRAYTGELFF. For the CDR3, the DNA is TGTGCCAGCTCACCACCAAACAGGGCTTACACCGGGGAGCTGTTTTTT.

This chain links TRBV19 with TRBJ1-2, with TRBD1 identical over 7 bases. CDR1 is LNHDA, CDR2 SQIVND, per germline (reference sequence). Trimming at V came to 9 bases and at J to 8 bases, leaving 6 bases not matched to a gene. CDR3 size: 11 residues. The CDR3 coding sequence is TGTGCCAGCCAGACAGGGACCGGCTACACCTTC. Its translation is CASQTGTGYTF.

The chain recombines TRBV21-1 with TRBJ1-3. TRBV21-1 is marked as a pseudogene. The CDR3 totals 20 residues. CDR3 nucleotides: TGTGCCAGCAGCAAGGCCAAAGGAGGACCCGGGGGGCAGGACGGAAACACCATATATTTT. This encodes CASSKAKGGPGGQDGNTIYF.

The chain has TRBV14 and TRBJ2-1; D is ambiguous. Germline V gene sequence: CDR1 SGHDN, CDR2 FVKESK. V lost 1 base, J lost 0 bases, and 13 bases lay in between. The CDR3 runs 17 residues. The CDR3 bases are TGTGCCAGCAGCCAAGGAATGGGCTCCAGCTCCTACAATGAGCAGTTCTTC. As protein: CASSQGMGSSSYNEQFF. Full variable domain (remainder filled in from reference TRBV14 and TRBJ2-1): EAGVTQFPSHSVIEKGQTVTLRCDPISGHDNLYWYRRVMGKEIKFLLHFVKESKQDESGMPNNRFLAERTGGTYSTLKVQPAELEDSGVYFCASSQGMGSSSYNEQFFGPGTRLTVL.

This chain connects TRBV5-5 to TRBJ2-6; D is unresolved. The length of the CDR3 is 14 residues. Germline V gives CDR1 SGHKS, CDR2 YYEKEE (reference sequence). Trimming took off 6 bases at V and 2 bases at J, with 9 bases between the two ends. The CDR3 is CASTTTTGANVLTF. CDR3 DNA sequence: TGTGCCAGCACCACTACGACTGGGGCCAACGTCCTGACTTTC.

V usage is TRBV5-1 and J usage is TRBJ1-2; D unclear. With 2 bases removed from V and 4 bases from J, the gap between germline ends came to 12 bases. CDR1 SGHRS and CDR2 YFSETQ come from the germline V gene. This CDR3 has 14 amino acids. CDR3 protein: CASSFPDGIYGYTF. The CDR3 DNA reads as TGCGCCAGCAGCTTCCCGGACGGGATCTATGGCTACACCTTC.

This chain uses TRBV5-5 with TRBJ2-7; D is perhaps TRBD1 (6 bases). The germline gives CDR1 SGHKS, CDR2 YYEKEE (reference sequence). This CDR3 is 14 amino acids long. Trimming took off 4 bases at V and 1 base at J, with 12 bases between the two ends. In DNA form, the CDR3 reads TGTGCCAGCAGCGCATCCGGGACATCCTACGAGCAGTACTTC. This translates into CASSASGTSYEQYF.

The count of this clone is one. The V and J genes are TRBV3-1 (or the pseudogene TRBV3-2) and TRBJ2-2; D gene uncertain. CDR3 length: 15 amino acids. The germline CDR1 and CDR2 sequences are LGHDT and YNNKEL (reference sequence). V gave up 1 base and J gave up 5 bases, with 11 bases separating them. The CDR3 DNA is TGTGCCAGCAGCCAAGGGCTAGTGGGTACCGGGGAGCTGTTTTTT. This sequence encodes CASSQGLVGTGELFF.

This sequence joins TRBV6-5 and TRBJ2-1; 11 bases match TRBD1. The J segment lost 4 bases and the V segment lost 5 bases, leaving 4 bases of the junction unmatched. Germline CDR1 is MNHEY and CDR2 is SVGAGI. There are 15 residues in the CDR3. CDR3 nucleotide sequence: TGTGCCAGCAGTATCCGGGACAGGGGGTACAATGAGCAGTTCTTC. It yields the protein CASSIRDRGYNEQFF.

The V gene is TRBV11-1, the J gene TRBJ2-2; a possible D gene is TRBD2 (5 bases). Trimming stripped 4 bases from V and 6 bases from J, with 12 bases between. This CDR3 comprises 14 residues. The germline CDR1 and CDR2 sequences are SGHAT and FQDESV (reference sequence). In DNA, the CDR3 is TGTGCCAGCAGCTCGGAGGCCGGGGCCGGGGAGCTGTTTTTT. Translating it yields CASSSEAGAGELFF.

V usage is TRBV18 and J usage is TRBJ1-5; TRBD1 is a possible D gene (6 bases). Trimming cost V 6 bases and J 0 bases, with 18 bases left between them. CDR1 is KGHSH and CDR2 is LQKENI in the germline V gene. This CDR3 is built from 17 residues. This CDR3 is CASSPRTAANSNQPQHF. The DNA of the CDR3 is TGTGCCAGCTCGCCGCGGACAGCCGCAAATAGCAATCAGCCCCAGCATTTT.

The chain has TRBV7-2 and TRBJ2-5, with TRBD1 as a possible D gene (5 bases). Trimming removed 5 bases from V and 1 base from J, with 8 bases in between. Germline V gives CDR1 SGHTA, CDR2 FQGNSA. The CDR3 runs to 13 residues. CDR3 region: CASSRGFQETQYF. CDR3 coding DNA: TGTGCCAGCAGCAGGGGATTCCAAGAGACCCAGTACTTC.

The table lists this clone with a few counts. The chain recombines TRBV3-1 (or the pseudogene TRBV3-2) with TRBJ1-6; TRBD1 agrees at 8 bases. V dropped 2 bases and J dropped 10; count of bases not matched to a gene: 4. The CDR3 length is 14 residues. Germline values: CDR1 LGHDT, CDR2 YNNKEL (reference sequence). CDR3 sequence (DNA): TGTGCCAGCAGCCAATGGACAGGGTCGTCACCCCTCCACTTT. It is translated as CASSQWTGSSPLHF.

The chain couples TRBV2 to TRBJ1-1; D is uncertain. Trimming cost V 5 bases and J 8 bases, with 12 bases left between them. CDR1 and CDR2 from the germline V gene are SNHLY and FYNNEI. The CDR3 runs to 12 residues. The CDR3 coding sequence is TGTGCCAGCAGTTCCTGGACGGGAGAAGCTTTCTTT. It specifies CASSSWTGEAFF. Supplemented by reference TRBV2 and TRBJ1-1, the full variable domain reads EPEVTQTPSHQVTQMGQEVILRCVPISNHLYFYWYRQILGQKVEFLVSFYNNEISEKSEIFDDQFSVERPDGSNFTLKIRSTKLEDSAMYFCASSSWTGEAFFGQGTRLTVV.

The chain has TRBV4-1 and TRBJ1-1; D possibly corresponds to TRBD1 (6 bases). This CDR3 is 15 amino acids long. Trimming shortened V by 0 bases and J by 3 bases, and 11 bases separated the two germline ends. Germline lookup yields CDR1 MGHRA and CDR2 YSYEKL. The CDR3 DNA reads TGCGCCAGCAGCCAAGAGGCTACAGGGTACACTGAAGCTTTCTTT. It encodes CASSQEATGYTEAFF.

The chain employs TRBV4-2 and TRBJ1-2, with D possibly being TRBD1 (6 bases). The germline V gene encodes CDR1 LGHNA and CDR2 YNFKEQ. The CDR3 is 15 amino acids. Trimming left V 2 bases short and J 8 bases short, with 18 bases between. The CDR3 loop reads CASSQLGGGARGYTF. CDR3 coding DNA: TGTGCCAGCAGCCAATTAGGGGGGGGCGCAAGGGGCTACACCTTC.

The chain couples TRBV15 to TRBJ2-5; maybe TRBD2 (6 bases). The V end lost 5 bases, the J end lost 4 bases, and 14 bases lay between the germline ends. Germline V lookup: CDR1 LNHNV, CDR2 YYDKDF (reference sequence). The CDR3 runs 14 residues. Here the CDR3 reads CATSPTPGGETQYF. CDR3 nucleotides: TGTGCCACCAGCCCTACCCCCGGGGGAGAGACCCAGTACTTC.

The table lists this clone with a few counts. The V and J genes are TRBV11-2 and TRBJ2-7, with a tentative D call TRBD2 (5 bases). Trimming shortened V by 0 bases and J by 0 bases, and 6 bases separated the two germline ends. The CDR3 runs 14 residues. The germline V gene has CDR1 SGHAT and CDR2 FQNNGV. Written as DNA, the CDR3 is TGTGCCAGCAGCTTAGATGCGGGCTCCTACGAGCAGTACTTC. Protein product: CASSLDAGSYEQYF. Variable domain in full (rest from reference TRBV11-2 and TRBJ2-7): EAGVAQSPRYKIIEKRQSVAFWCNPISGHATLYWYQQILGQGPKLLIQFQNNGVVDDSQLPKDRFSAERLKGVDSTLKIQPAKLEDSAVYLCASSLDAGSYEQYFGPGTRLTVT.

This sequence joins TRBV18 and TRBJ1-3; 8 nucleotides match TRBD1. The ends lost 3 bases at V and 3 bases at J; junction bases unmatched: 1. The CDR3 covers 14 residues. The germline V gene encodes CDR1 KGHSH and CDR2 LQKENI. The CDR3 region has the DNA TGTGCCAGCTCACCGGGACAGGATGGAAACACCATATATTTT. Protein product: CASSPGQDGNTIYF. The variable domain in full, completed from reference TRBV18 and TRBJ1-3, reads NAGVMQNPRHLVRRRGQEARLRCSPMKGHSHVYWYRQLPEEGLKFMVYLQKENIIDESGMPKERFSAEFPKEGPSILRIQQVVRGDSAAYFCASSPGQDGNTIYFGEGSWLTVV.

The genes are TRBV4-2 and TRBJ2-5; D call uncertain. CDR1 and CDR2 (germline): LGHNA, YNFKEQ. V was pared by 0 bases and J by 1 base, with 9 bases between. The CDR3 runs to 15 residues. The CDR3 sequence: CASSQDLSVQETQYF. In DNA, the CDR3 is TGTGCCAGCAGCCAAGATTTGTCAGTCCAAGAGACCCAGTACTTC.

The chain couples TRBV9 to TRBJ1-2; 9 bases align to TRBD1. Trimming took 2 bases from V and 8 from J; bases not matched to a gene: 7. Germline V gene sequence: CDR1 SGDLS, CDR2 YYNGEE. The CDR3 loop spans 14 amino acids. CDR3 coding DNA: TGTGCCAGCAGCGTGAGTGGACAGGGGTTGGGCTACACCTTC. This sequence encodes CASSVSGQGLGYTF.

V usage is TRBV12-5 and J usage is TRBJ2-1, with 7 bases identical to TRBD2. CDR1 is LGHNT, CDR2 FRNRAP, per germline. The CDR3 has 14 amino acids. Losses at the gene ends were 2 bases for V and 4 bases for J; bases not matched to a gene: 2. Here the CDR3 reads CASGLTGGYNEQFF. CDR3 bases: TGTGCTAGTGGTTTGACGGGGGGTTACAATGAGCAGTTCTTC.

The CDR3 bases are TGTGCCAGCAGCCAATCTACGGGGTTTAGTGGCTACACCTTC. Translated, it gives CASSQSTGFSGYTF. The V call is TRBV7-2, the J call TRBJ1-2, with D uncertain. Germline V gene lookup returns CDR1 SGHTA and CDR2 FQGNSA. The CDR3 covers 14 residues. Trimming pared 5 bases from V and 7 bases from J, leaving 17 bases between.

This chain joins TRBV7-3 and TRBJ1-1, with D hard to call. Per germline, CDR1 SGHTA and CDR2 FQGTGA. The germline V and J ends were trimmed by 1 base and 5 bases, with 17 bases remaining between them. This CDR3 region has 16 residues. The CDR3: CASSLIGSHTGTEAFF. As DNA, the CDR3 is TGTGCCAGCAGCTTAATCGGTTCCCACACGGGTACTGAAGCTTTCTTT.

J is TRBJ2-7 and V is TRBV6-5, with TRBD1 matching over 7 bases. V was clipped by 7 bases and J by 1 base; unmatched bases: 4. Germline CDR1 MNHEY, CDR2 SVGAGI. The CDR3 totals 13 residues. The CDR3 region is CASKEQGSYEQYF. DNA of the CDR3: TGTGCCAGCAAGGAACAGGGGTCCTACGAGCAGTACTTC.

The chain links TRBV7-3 to TRBJ2-6; the D gene is possibly TRBD1 (5 bases). Germline V gene sequence: CDR1 SGHTA, CDR2 FQGTGA. This CDR3 is 17 amino acids long. Trimming shortened V by 2 bases and J by 4 bases, and 15 bases separated the two germline ends. CDR3 region: CASSLGPAGQGANVLTF. CDR3 nucleotide sequence: TGTGCCAGCAGCTTAGGGCCCGCAGGGCAAGGGGCCAACGTCCTGACTTTC.

The chain uses TRBV5-1 and TRBJ1-5; TRBD1 might be the D (5 bases). The germline V gene encodes CDR1 SGHRS and CDR2 YFSETQ. The length of the CDR3 is 15 residues. Trimming shortened V by 1 base and J by 6 bases, and 14 bases separated the two germline ends. CDR3: CASSLYGGESQPQHF. CDR3 DNA: TGCGCCAGCAGCTTGTATGGGGGGGAGAGTCAGCCCCAGCATTTT.